These 12 T cell receptor beta chains came from one sample sequenced in a study of kidney transplant recipient with SARS-CoV-2 infection. TCRdb passed the reads through MiXCR, listing each CDR3 protein once. The table lists some 220,000 distinct CDR3 sequences, 25% to 30% of them singletons. The sequences come from a blood sample, collected at baseline and on day 111 from a kidney transplant recipient. The receptors were sampled from a young adult male patient who had COVID-19 and was a kidney transplant recipient. The graft donor may have contributed some T cells.

This clonotype was seen repeatedly, ten times or more. J is TRBJ1-2 and V is TRBV19; possibly TRBD1 for D (6 bases). CDR1 is LNHDA, CDR2 SQIVND, per germline (reference sequence). With 5 bases removed from V and 4 bases from J, the gap between germline ends came to 23 bases. This CDR3 spans 17 amino acids. CDR3 nucleotide sequence: TGTGCCAGTAGTGCGGTAGGGACAAATCGAAAGACCTATGGCTACACCTTC. This codes for CASSAVGTNRKTYGYTF.

This clonotype has a count of ten or more. The gene calls are TRBV7-9 and TRBJ2-7; 7 bases map to TRBD1. CDR1 is SEHNR and CDR2 is FQNEAQ in the germline V gene (reference sequence). The V gene end was trimmed by 5 bases and the J gene end by 5 bases; junction bases not matched to a gene: 3. The CDR3 is 12 residues long. The CDR3 DNA follows: TGTGCCAGCAGCCGTACAGGGGACGAGCAGTACGTC. This encodes CASSRTGDEQYV.

In this sample, this clonotype turned up many times. The chain links TRBV25-1 to TRBJ1-2, with unresolved D. This CDR3 region has 17 residues. Trimming removed 3 bases from V and 4 bases from J, with 21 bases in between. Looked up from germline, CDR1 is MGHDK and CDR2 is SYGVNS. CDR3 residues: CASSEHRELGKTYGYTF. The CDR3 coding sequence is TGTGCCAGCAGTGAGCACCGAGAACTGGGAAAGACCTATGGCTACACCTTC.

A word on this clonotype: A much larger clone sits a single nucleotide away, making a read error possible. The CDR3 DNA reads as TGTGCCACCAGTAGACACGTTAGTGCCAGAAAGACCTATGGCTACACCTTC. Translation gives CATSRHVSARKTYGYTF. The V call is TRBV24-1, the J call TRBJ1-2; D is unclear. The CDR3 runs 17 residues. Per germline, CDR1 KGHDR and CDR2 SFDVKD. V shed 6 bases and J shed 4 bases, with 23 bases lying between them.

This clonotype was seen ten or more times. The chain uses TRBV6-2 or TRBV6-3 and TRBJ2-5, with unresolved D. Germline CDR1 MNHEY, CDR2 SVGEGT. V shed 2 bases and J shed 5 bases, with 12 bases lying between them. CDR3 length: 14 amino acids. The CDR3 loop reads CASSYGPTRETQYF. The CDR3 DNA sequence: TGTGCCAGCAGTTACGGACCGACGAGGGAGACCCAGTACTTC.

This clonotype was detected only a few times. Just one base apart from a much larger clone, this may be a read error. V gene TRBV20-1 combines with J gene TRBJ1-5; no clear D gene. Germline loops: CDR1 DFQATT, CDR2 SNEGSKA (reference sequence). The CDR3 is 14 amino acids. The V and J ends lost 4 bases and 0 bases respectively, with 10 bases between them. CDR3 amino acids: CSAKNQNSNQPQHF. CDR3 nucleotides: TGCAGTGCTAAGAATCAAAATAGCAATCAGCCCCAGCATTTT.

This clonotype was observed many times. The chain combines TRBV6-2 or TRBV6-3 with TRBJ1-5; TRBD1 matches 9 bases. The CDR3 extends over 15 amino acids. The V and J ends lost 7 bases and 4 bases, in that order; junction bases with no gene match: 8. Germline V gene lookup returns CDR1 MNHEY and CDR2 SVGEGT. CDR3 DNA: TGTGCCAGCATCCCTGGGACAGGGCGAAATCAGCCCCAGCATTTT. It is translated as CASIPGTGRNQPQHF.

Details on this clonotype: A read error may explain this, as a much larger clone is one base away. The J gene is TRBJ1-5, the V gene TRBV5-6; 8 positions agree with TRBD1. The CDR3 is made up of 15 amino acids. Germline-derived CDR1 and CDR2 are SGHDT and YYEEEE. The chain's CDR3 is CASSLMAGGNQSQHF. The DNA of the CDR3 is TGTGCCAGCAGCTTGATGGCAGGGGGCAATCAGTCCCAGCATTTT.

The rearrangement links TRBV2 to TRBJ2-3, with D perhaps TRBD1 or TRBD2 (6 bases each). V was cut by 8 bases and J by 0 bases, with 9 bases left in between. Germline CDR1 is SNHLY and CDR2 is FYNNEI. This CDR3 is built from 13 residues. CDR3 residues: CASGGLSTDTQYF. The CDR3 DNA sequence: TGTGCCAGCGGGGGGCTTAGCACAGATACGCAGTATTTT.

In regard to this clonotype: Possible read error: a much larger clone is one base away. CDR3 residues: CASSGTPQEAQYF. CDR3 DNA sequence: TGTGCCAGCAGTGGGACACCTCAAGAGGCCCAGTACTTC. The rearrangement uses TRBV6-1 and TRBJ2-5; D might be TRBD1 (5 bases). CDR3 size: 13 residues. Germline V gives CDR1 MNHNS, CDR2 SASEGT.

This clonotype was seen repeatedly, ten times or more. The chain has TRBV9 and TRBJ1-1; D gene unclear. V lost 3 bases, J lost 3 bases, and 6 bases lay in between. Germline assignment: CDR1 SGDLS and CDR2 YYNGEE. The CDR3 is 12 residues long. This chain's CDR3 is CASSGSHTEAFF. CDR3 bases: TGTGCCAGCAGCGGGTCCCACACTGAAGCTTTCTTT.

The gene calls are TRBV6-8 and TRBJ1-2, with D unresolved. Germline V CDR1 and CDR2: MNHGY, SAAAGT. The CDR3 sequence is 17 residues long. Trimming removed 5 bases at V and 4 bases at J, with 23 bases between. DNA of the CDR3: TGTGCCAGCAGTAGCTCCGCACGCTCTAGAAAGGCCTATGGCTACACCTTC. Translating it yields CASSSSARSRKAYGYTF.